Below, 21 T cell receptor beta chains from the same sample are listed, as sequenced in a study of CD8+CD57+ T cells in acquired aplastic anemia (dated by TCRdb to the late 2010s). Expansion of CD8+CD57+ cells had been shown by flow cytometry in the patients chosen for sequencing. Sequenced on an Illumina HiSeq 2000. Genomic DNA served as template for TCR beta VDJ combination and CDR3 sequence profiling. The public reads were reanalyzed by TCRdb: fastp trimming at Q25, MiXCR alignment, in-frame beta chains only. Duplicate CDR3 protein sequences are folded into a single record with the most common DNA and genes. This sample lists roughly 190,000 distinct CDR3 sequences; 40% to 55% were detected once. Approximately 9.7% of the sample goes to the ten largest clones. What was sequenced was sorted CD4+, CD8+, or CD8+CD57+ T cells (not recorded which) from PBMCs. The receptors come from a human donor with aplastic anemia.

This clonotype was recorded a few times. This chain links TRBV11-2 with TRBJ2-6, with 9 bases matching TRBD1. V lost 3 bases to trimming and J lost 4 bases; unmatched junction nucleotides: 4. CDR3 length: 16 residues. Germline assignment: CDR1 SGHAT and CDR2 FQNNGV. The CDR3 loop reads CASSLGTGPGANVLTF. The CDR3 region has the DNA TGTGCCAGCAGCTTGGGGACAGGGCCCGGGGCCAACGTCCTGACTTTC.

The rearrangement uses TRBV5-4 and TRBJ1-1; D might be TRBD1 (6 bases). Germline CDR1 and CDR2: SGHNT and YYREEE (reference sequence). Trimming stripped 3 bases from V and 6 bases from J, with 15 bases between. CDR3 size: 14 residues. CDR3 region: CASSWANRAAEAFF. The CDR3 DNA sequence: TGTGCCAGCAGCTGGGCAAACAGGGCCGCTGAAGCTTTCTTT.

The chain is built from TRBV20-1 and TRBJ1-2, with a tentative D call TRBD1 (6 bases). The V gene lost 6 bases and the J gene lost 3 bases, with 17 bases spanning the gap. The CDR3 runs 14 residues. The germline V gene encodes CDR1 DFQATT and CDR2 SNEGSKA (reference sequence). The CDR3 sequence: CSANPGGTHYGYTF. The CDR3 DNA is TGCAGTGCGAACCCGGGGGGCACCCACTATGGCTACACCTTC.

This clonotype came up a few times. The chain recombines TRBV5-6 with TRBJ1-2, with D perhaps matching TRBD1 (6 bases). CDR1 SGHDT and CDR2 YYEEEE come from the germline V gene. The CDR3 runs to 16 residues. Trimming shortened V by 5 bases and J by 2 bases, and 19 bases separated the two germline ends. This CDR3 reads CASSYEPGHNNYGYTF. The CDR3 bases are TGTGCCAGCAGTTACGAACCGGGACACAACAACTATGGCTACACCTTC.

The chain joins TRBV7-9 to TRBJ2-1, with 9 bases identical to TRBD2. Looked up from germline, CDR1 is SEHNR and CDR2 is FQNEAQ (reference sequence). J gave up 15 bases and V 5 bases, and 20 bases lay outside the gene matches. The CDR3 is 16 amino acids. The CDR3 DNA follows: TGTGCCAGCAGCCAAGGCTTCTTAGCGGGAGCGCCCACCTCGTTCTTC. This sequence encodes CASSQGFLAGAPTSFF.

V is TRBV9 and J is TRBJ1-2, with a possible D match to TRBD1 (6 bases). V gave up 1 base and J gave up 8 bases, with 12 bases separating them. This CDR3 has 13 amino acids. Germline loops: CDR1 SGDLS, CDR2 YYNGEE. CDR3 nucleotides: TGTGCCAGCAGCGTAACAGGGTGGCAAGGCTACACCTTC. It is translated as CASSVTGWQGYTF.

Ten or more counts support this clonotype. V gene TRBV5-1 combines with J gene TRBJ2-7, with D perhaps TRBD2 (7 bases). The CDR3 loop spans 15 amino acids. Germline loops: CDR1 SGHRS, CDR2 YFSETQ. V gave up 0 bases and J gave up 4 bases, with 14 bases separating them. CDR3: CASSLEFGGLYEQYF. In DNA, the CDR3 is TGCGCCAGCAGCTTGGAATTCGGGGGGCTGTACGAGCAGTACTTC. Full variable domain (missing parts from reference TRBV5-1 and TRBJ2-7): KAGVTQTPRYLIKTRGQQVTLSCSPISGHRSVSWYQQTPGQGLQFLFEYFSETQRNKGNFPGRFSGRQFSNSRSEMNVSTLELGDSALYLCASSLEFGGLYEQYFGPGTRLTVT.

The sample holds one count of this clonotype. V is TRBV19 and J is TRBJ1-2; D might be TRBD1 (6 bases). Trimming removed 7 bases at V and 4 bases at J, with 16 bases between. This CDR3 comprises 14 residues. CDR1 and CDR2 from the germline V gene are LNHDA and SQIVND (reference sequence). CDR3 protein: CASKQGEWGYGYTF. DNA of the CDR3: TGTGCCAGTAAACAGGGAGAGTGGGGCTATGGCTACACCTTC. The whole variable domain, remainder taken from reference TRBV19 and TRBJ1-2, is DGGITQSPKYLFRKEGQNVTLSCEQNLNHDAMYWYRQDPGQGLRLIYYSQIVNDFQKGDIAEGYSVSREKKESFPLTVTSAQKNPTAFYLCASKQGEWGYGYTFGSGTRLTVV.

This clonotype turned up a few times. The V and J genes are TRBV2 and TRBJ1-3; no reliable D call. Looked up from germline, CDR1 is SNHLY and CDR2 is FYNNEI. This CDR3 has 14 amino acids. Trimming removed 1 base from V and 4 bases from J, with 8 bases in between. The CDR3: CASSEDRVGNTIYF. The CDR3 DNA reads TGTGCCAGCAGTGAAGATAGGGTGGGAAACACCATATATTTT.

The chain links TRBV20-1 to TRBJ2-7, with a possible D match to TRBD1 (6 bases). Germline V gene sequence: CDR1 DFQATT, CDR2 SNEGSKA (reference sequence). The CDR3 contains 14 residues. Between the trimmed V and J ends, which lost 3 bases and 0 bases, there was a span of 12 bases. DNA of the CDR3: TGCAGTGCTAGGAGCTGGGGGCTCTCCTACGAGCAGTACTTC. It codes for CSARSWGLSYEQYF.

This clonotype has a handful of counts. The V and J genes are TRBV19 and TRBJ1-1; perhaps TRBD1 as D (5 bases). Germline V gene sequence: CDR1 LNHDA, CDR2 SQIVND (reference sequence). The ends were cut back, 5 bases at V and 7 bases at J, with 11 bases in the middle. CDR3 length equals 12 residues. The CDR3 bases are TGTGCCAGTAGTTTTCGACAGTTTGAAGCTTTCTTT. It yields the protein CASSFRQFEAFF.

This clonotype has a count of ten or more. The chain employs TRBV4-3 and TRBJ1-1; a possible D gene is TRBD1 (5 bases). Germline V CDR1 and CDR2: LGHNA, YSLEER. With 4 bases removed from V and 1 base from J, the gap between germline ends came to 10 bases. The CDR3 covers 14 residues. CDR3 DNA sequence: TGCGCCAGCAGCCCGCGGGACTGGAACACTGAAGCTTTCTTT. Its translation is CASSPRDWNTEAFF.

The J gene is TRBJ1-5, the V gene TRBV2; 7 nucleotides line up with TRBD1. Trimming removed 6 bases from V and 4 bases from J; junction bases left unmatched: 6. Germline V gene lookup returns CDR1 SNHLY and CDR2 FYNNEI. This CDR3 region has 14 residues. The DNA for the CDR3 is TGTGCCAGCAGCTGGGGACAGTTTAATCAGCCCCAGCATTTT. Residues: CASSWGQFNQPQHF. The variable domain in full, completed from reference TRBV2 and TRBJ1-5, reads EPEVTQTPSHQVTQMGQEVILRCVPISNHLYFYWYRQILGQKVEFLVSFYNNEISEKSEIFDDQFSVERPDGSNFTLKIRSTKLEDSAMYFCASSWGQFNQPQHFGDGTRLSIL.

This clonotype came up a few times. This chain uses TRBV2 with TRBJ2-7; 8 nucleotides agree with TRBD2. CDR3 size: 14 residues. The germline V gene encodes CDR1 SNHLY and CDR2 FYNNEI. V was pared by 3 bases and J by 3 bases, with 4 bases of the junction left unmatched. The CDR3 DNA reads TGTGCCAGCAGTGACCCTAGCGGGTACTACGAGCAGTACTTC. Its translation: CASSDPSGYYEQYF.

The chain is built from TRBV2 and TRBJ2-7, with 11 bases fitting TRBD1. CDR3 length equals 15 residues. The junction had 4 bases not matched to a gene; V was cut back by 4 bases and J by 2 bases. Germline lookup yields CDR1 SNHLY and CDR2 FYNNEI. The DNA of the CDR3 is TGTGCCAGCAGTGGGACAGGGGGCTCGGCCTACGAGCAGTACTTC. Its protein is CASSGTGGSAYEQYF.

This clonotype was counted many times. CDR3 in DNA: TGCAGCGTATGGGACAGGGCGGGCCAGCCCCAGCATTTT. This gives the protein CSVWDRAGQPQHF. V is TRBV29-1 and J is TRBJ1-5; 9 nucleotides agree with TRBD1. Germline V gene sequence: CDR1 SQVTM, CDR2 ANQGSEA. This CDR3 comprises 13 residues. With V trimmed by 6 bases and J by 7 bases, 7 bases remained unmatched.

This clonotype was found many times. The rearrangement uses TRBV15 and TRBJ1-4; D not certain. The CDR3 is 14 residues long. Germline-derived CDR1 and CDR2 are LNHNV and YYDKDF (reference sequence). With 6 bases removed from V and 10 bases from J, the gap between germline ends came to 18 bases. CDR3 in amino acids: CATRGQPASGKLFF. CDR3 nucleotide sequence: TGTGCCACCAGGGGTCAACCAGCGTCCGGAAAACTGTTTTTT.

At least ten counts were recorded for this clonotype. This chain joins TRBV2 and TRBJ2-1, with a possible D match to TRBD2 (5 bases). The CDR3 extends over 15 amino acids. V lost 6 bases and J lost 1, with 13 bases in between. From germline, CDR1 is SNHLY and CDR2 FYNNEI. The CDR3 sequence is CASRVDSFSYNEQFF. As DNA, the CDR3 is TGTGCCAGCAGGGTGGACTCCTTTTCCTACAATGAGCAGTTCTTC.

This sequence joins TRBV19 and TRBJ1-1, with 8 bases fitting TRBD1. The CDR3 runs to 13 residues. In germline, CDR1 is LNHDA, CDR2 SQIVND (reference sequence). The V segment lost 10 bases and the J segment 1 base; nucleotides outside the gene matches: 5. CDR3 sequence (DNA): TGTGCCACCAGAACAGGGGGGAACACTGAAGCTTTCTTT. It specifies CATRTGGNTEAFF. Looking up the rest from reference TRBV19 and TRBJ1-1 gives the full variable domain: DGGITQSPKYLFRKEGQNVTLSCEQNLNHDAMYWYRQDPGQGLRLIYYSQIVNDFQKGDIAEGYSVSREKKESFPLTVTSAQKNPTAFYLCATRTGGNTEAFFGQGTRLTVV.

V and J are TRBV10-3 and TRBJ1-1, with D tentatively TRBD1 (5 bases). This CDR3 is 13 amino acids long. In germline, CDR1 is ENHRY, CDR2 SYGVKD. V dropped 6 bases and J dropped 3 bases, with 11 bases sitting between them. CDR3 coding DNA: TGTGCCATCAGGCTCGACAGATACACTGAAGCTTTCTTT. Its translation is CAIRLDRYTEAFF.

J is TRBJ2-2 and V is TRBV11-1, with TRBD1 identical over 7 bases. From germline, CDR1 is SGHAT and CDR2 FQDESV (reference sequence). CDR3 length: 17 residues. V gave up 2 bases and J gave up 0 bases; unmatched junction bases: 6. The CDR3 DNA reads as TGTGCCAGCAGCTTACCGCATGGGACAGCGAACACCGGGGAGCTGTTTTTT. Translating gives CASSLPHGTANTGELFF.